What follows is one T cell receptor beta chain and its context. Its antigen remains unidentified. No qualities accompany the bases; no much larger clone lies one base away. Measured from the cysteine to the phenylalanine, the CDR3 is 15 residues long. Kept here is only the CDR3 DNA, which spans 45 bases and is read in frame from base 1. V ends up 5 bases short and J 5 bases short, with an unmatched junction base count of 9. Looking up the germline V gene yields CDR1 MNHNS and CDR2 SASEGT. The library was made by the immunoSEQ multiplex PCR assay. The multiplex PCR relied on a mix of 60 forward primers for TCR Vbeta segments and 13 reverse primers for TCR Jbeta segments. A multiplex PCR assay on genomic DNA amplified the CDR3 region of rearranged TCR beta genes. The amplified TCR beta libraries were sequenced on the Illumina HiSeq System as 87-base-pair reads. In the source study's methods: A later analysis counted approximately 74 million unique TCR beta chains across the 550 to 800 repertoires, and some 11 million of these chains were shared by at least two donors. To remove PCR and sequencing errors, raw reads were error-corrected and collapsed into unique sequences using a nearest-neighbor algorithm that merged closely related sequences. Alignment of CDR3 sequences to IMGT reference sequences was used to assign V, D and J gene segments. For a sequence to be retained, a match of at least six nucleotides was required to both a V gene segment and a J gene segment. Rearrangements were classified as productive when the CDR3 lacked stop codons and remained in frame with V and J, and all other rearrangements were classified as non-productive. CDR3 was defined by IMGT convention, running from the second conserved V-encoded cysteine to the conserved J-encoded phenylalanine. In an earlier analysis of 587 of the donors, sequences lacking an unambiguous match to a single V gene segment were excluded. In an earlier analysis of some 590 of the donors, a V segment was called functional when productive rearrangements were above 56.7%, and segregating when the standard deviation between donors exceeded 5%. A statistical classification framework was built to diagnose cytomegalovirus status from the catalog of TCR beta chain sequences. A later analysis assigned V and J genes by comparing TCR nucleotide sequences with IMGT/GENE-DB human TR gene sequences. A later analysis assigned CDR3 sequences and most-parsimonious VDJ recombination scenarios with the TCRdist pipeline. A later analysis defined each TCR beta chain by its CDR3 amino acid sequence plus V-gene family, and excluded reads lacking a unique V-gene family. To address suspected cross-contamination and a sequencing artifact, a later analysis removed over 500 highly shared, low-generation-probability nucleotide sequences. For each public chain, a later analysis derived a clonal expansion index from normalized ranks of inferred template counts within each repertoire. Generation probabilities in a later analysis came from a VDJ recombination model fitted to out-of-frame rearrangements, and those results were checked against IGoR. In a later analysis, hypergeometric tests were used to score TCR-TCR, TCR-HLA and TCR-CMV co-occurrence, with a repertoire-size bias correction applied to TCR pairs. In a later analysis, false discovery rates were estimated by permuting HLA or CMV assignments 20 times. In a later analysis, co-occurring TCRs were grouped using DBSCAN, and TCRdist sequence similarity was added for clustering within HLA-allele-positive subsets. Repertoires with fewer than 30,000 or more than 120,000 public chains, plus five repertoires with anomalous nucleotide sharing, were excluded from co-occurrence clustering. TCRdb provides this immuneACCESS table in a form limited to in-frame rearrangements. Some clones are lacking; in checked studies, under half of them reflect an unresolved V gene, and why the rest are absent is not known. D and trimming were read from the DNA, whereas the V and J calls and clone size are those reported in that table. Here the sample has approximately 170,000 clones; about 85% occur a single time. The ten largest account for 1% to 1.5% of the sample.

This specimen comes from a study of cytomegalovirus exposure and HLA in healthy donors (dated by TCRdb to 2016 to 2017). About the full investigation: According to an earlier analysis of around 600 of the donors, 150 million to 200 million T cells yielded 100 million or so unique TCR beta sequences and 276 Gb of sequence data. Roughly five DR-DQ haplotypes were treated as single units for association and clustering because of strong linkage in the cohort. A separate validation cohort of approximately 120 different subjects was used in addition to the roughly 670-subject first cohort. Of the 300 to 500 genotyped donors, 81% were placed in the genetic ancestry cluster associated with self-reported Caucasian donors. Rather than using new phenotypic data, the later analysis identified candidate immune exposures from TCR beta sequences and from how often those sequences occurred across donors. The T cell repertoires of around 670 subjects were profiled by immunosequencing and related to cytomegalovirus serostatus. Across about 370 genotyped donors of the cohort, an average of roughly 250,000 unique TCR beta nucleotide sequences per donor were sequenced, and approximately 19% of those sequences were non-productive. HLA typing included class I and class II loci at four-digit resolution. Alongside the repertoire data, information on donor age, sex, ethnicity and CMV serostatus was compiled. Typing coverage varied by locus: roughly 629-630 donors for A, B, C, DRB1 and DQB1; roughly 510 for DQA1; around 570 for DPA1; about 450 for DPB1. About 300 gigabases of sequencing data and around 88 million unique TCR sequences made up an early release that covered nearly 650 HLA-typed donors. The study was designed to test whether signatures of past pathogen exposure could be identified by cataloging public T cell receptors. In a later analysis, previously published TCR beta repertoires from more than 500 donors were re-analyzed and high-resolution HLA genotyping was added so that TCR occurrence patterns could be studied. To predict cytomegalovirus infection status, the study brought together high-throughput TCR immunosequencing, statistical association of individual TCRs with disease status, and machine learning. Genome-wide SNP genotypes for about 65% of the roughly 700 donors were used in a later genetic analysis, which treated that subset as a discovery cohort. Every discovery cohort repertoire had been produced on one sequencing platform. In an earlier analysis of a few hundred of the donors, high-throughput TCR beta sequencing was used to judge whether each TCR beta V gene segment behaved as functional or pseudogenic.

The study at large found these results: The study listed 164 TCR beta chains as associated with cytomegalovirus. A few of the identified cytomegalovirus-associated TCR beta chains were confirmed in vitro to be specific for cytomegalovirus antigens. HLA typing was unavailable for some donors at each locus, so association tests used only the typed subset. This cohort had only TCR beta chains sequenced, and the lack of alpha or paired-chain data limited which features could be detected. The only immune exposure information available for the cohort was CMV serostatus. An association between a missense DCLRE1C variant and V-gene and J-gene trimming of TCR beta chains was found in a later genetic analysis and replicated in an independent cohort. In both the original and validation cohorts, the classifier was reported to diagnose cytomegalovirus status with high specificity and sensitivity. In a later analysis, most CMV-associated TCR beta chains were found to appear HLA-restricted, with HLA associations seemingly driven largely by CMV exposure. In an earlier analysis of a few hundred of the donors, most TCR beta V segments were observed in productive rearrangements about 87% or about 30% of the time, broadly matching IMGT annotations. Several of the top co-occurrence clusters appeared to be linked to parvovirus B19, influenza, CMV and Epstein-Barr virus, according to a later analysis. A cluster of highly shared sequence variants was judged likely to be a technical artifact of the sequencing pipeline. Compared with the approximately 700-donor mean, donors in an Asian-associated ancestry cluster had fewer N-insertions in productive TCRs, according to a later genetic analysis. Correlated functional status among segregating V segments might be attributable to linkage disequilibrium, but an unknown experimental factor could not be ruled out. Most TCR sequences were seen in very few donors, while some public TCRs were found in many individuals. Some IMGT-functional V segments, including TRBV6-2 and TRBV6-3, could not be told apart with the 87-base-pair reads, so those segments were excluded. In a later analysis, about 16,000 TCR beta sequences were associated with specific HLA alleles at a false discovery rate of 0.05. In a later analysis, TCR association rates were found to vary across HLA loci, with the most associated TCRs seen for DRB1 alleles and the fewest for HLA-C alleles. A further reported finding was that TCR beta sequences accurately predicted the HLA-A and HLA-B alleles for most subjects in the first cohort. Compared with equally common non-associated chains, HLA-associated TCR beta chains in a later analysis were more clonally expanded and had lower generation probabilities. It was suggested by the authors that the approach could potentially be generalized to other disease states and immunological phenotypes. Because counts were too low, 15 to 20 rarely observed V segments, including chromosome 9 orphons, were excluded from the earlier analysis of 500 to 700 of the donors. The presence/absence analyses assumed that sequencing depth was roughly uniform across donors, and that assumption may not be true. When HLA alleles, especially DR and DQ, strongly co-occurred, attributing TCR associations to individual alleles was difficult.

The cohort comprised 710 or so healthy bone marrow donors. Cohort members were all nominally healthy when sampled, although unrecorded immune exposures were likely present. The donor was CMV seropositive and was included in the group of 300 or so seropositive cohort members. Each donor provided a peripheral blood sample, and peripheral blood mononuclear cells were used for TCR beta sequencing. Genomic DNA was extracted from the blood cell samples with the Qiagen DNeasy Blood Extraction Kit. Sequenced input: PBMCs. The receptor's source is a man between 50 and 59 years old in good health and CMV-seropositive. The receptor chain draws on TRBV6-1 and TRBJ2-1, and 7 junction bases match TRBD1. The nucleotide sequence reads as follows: TGTGCCAGCAGTCGGAACAGGGGAATTGACAATGAGCAGTTCTTC. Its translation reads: CASSRNRGIDNEQFF.